Listed here are 29 T cell receptor beta chains from one sample, sequenced in a study of shared clonotypes between healthy human individuals. The table came from immunoSEQ multiplex PCR; TCRdb's copy has only in-frame clones and leaves some out. The sample has about 2.4 million clones; around nine tenths are singletons. Specimen: naive CD4+ T cells sorted from blood. As for subset: CD45RA+ positively selected. The source of these receptors is a man aged 18-30 years in good health.

J is TRBJ2-7 and V is TRBV6-5; TRBD1 matches at 10 bases. The germline V gene encodes CDR1 MNHEY and CDR2 SVGAGI. V shed 7 bases, J shed 1 base, and the junction held 4 bases outside the gene matches. The CDR3 extends over 14 amino acids. Written as DNA, the CDR3 is TGTGCCAGCACCCCGGGACAGGGGTCCTACGAGCAGTACTTC. This translates into CASTPGQGSYEQYF.

With respect to this clone: This sample includes further DNA sequences coding for the same CDR3. For the CDR3, the DNA is TGTGCCAGTAGAACCAGCGGGAACACAGATACGCAGTATTTT. Its protein is CASRTSGNTDTQYF. The chain joins TRBV19 to TRBJ2-3; 7 bases agree with TRBD2. The CDR3 totals 14 residues. Germline assignment: CDR1 LNHDA and CDR2 SQIVND (reference sequence). The V segment lost 6 bases and the J segment 2 bases; nucleotides outside the gene matches: 5.

This clone was detected only once. This sample includes further DNA sequences coding for the same CDR3. The gene calls are TRBV18 and TRBJ1-2; weak D call: TRBD1 (5 bases). V lost 1 base and J 6 bases, leaving 9 bases between the germline ends. CDR1 is KGHSH, CDR2 LQKENI, per germline. This CDR3 is 13 amino acids long. CDR3 amino acids: CASSPRQGDGYTF. CDR3 nucleotide sequence: TGTGCCAGCTCACCACGTCAGGGAGATGGCTACACCTTC.

This sequence joins TRBV14 and TRBJ2-7, with unresolved D. Trimming left V 3 bases short and J 0 bases short, with 9 bases between. The CDR3 spans 14 residues. Germline assignment: CDR1 SGHDN and CDR2 FVKESK. CDR3 nucleotides: TGTGCCAGCAGCCACCTAGGGCTCTCCTACGAGCAGTACTTC. Translated: CASSHLGLSYEQYF.

Comment on this clone: Other DNA variants within this sample encode the same CDR3. This chain joins TRBV11-2 and TRBJ2-7, with D unclear. CDR1 and CDR2 from the germline V gene are SGHAT and FQNNGV. This CDR3 has 13 residues. Trimming shortened V by 0 bases and J by 3 bases, and 6 bases separated the two germline ends. The CDR3: CASSLDTYYEQYF. CDR3 in DNA: TGTGCCAGCAGCTTAGATACGTACTACGAGCAGTACTTC.

V gene TRBV14 combines with J gene TRBJ2-7; 10 bases match TRBD1. The CDR3 has 17 amino acids. CDR1 SGHDN and CDR2 FVKESK come from the germline V gene. V lost 2 bases to trimming and J lost 2 bases; unmatched junction nucleotides: 9. The CDR3 coding sequence is TGTGCCAGCAGCCAATCCGACCGGGACAGGGGCCCCTACGAGCAGTACTTC. This encodes CASSQSDRDRGPYEQYF. Supplemented by reference TRBV14 and TRBJ2-7, the full variable domain reads EAGVTQFPSHSVIEKGQTVTLRCDPISGHDNLYWYRRVMGKEIKFLLHFVKESKQDESGMPNNRFLAERTGGTYSTLKVQPAELEDSGVYFCASSQSDRDRGPYEQYFGPGTRLTVT.

Details on this clone: Other nucleotide sequences from this sample produce the same CDR3. The chain couples TRBV28 to TRBJ2-6; D uncertain. The V and J ends lost 5 bases and 4 bases respectively, with 12 bases between them. The CDR3 runs 15 residues. Per germline, CDR1 MDHEN and CDR2 SYDVKM. The CDR3 region is CASSLGISGANVLTF. The CDR3 coding sequence is TGTGCCAGCAGTCTAGGAATCTCGGGGGCCAACGTCCTGACTTTC.

The chain is built from TRBV6-1 and TRBJ2-6; either TRBD1 or TRBD2 may supply D (5 bases each). The V end lost 2 bases, the J end lost 0 bases, and 11 bases lay between the germline ends. Germline CDR1 MNHNS, CDR2 SASEGT. The CDR3 consists of 17 residues. The CDR3 region has the DNA TGTGCCAGCAGTGAATGGGGACCTAGCTCTGGGGCCAACGTCCTGACTTTC. Protein: CASSEWGPSSGANVLTF.

The chain couples TRBV20-1 to TRBJ2-3; D remains ambiguous. Per germline, CDR1 DFQATT and CDR2 SNEGSKA (reference sequence). The CDR3 spans 11 residues. Trimming cost V 7 bases and J 5 bases, with 10 bases left between them. The CDR3 protein is CSGPKVDTQYF. CDR3 DNA sequence: TGCAGTGGCCCAAAGGTAGATACGCAGTATTTT.

The V call is TRBV29-1, the J call TRBJ1-2; 11 bases fit TRBD1. CDR3 length: 15 amino acids. The trim removed 7 bases at V and 0 bases at J, leaving 7 bases unmatched. The germline CDR1 and CDR2 sequences are SQVTM and ANQGSEA. CDR3 loop: CSGGGQGEANYGYTF. The CDR3 bases are TGCAGCGGAGGGGGACAGGGGGAGGCTAACTATGGCTACACCTTC.

This rearrangement joins TRBV11-2 to TRBJ1-2; tentatively, D is TRBD1 (5 bases). Germline V gene data show CDR1 as SGHAT and CDR2 as FQNNGV. Trimming took off 2 bases at V and 8 bases at J, with 12 bases between the two ends. The CDR3 extends over 13 amino acids. CDR3 amino acids: CASSLQIGTGYTF. The CDR3 DNA is TGTGCCAGCAGCTTACAAATAGGGACCGGCTACACCTTC.

This chain joins TRBV28 and TRBJ1-3; 7 bases agree with TRBD1. The CDR3 has 15 amino acids. The germline V gene encodes CDR1 MDHEN and CDR2 SYDVKM. The V and J ends lost 1 base and 3 bases, in that order; junction bases with no gene match: 3. This CDR3 is CASSLSGTVGNTIYF. For the CDR3, the DNA is TGTGCCAGCAGTTTATCCGGGACAGTTGGAAACACCATATATTTT.

V usage is TRBV10-3 and J usage is TRBJ1-5; D might be TRBD1 (5 bases). Trimming removed 2 bases from V and 6 bases from J, with 11 bases in between. Germline CDR1 is ENHRY and CDR2 is SYGVKD. This CDR3 is built from 14 residues. The CDR3 region is CAISEGGSSQPQHF. In nucleotides, the CDR3 is TGTGCCATCAGTGAGGGGGGGTCGAGTCAGCCCCAGCATTTT.

The chain is built from TRBV6-5 and TRBJ1-4; 8 bases agree with TRBD1. With V trimmed by 6 bases and J by 7 bases, 4 bases remained unmatched. This CDR3 is 13 amino acids long. Germline V gene sequence: CDR1 MNHEY, CDR2 SVGAGI. CDR3 loop: CASRGQVGEKLFF. CDR3 bases: TGTGCCAGCAGGGGACAGGTTGGTGAAAAACTGTTTTTT.

This chain uses TRBV27 with TRBJ1-2, with D unresolved. This CDR3 is built from 15 residues. Trimming left V 10 bases short and J 4 bases short, with 22 bases between. The germline V gene has CDR1 MNHEY and CDR2 SMNVEV (reference sequence). The CDR3 DNA follows: TGTGCCACCAGCCGGCGGGCAGCCGAGGGCTATGGCTACACCTTC. It specifies CATSRRAAEGYGYTF.

CDR3 residues: CASSLGGVSSTEAFF. For the CDR3, the DNA is TGCGCCAGCAGCTTGGGAGGGGTTTCGAGTACTGAAGCTTTCTTT. This chain links TRBV5-1 with TRBJ1-1; D may be TRBD1 (5 bases). The V gene's germline CDR1 is SGHRS and CDR2 YFSETQ. Trimming pared 0 bases from V and 5 bases from J, leaving 14 bases between. The CDR3 loop spans 15 amino acids.

This clone showed up just once. The chain recombines TRBV5-8 with TRBJ2-1; 12 bases map to TRBD2. J was trimmed by 4 bases and V by 2 bases; bases with no gene match: 13. CDR3 size: 19 residues. Germline lookup yields CDR1 SGHTS and CDR2 YDEGEE. CDR3 in amino acids: CASSFFGWTTSGSYNEQFF. The CDR3 bases are TGTGCCAGCAGCTTTTTTGGTTGGACGACTAGCGGGAGTTACAATGAGCAGTTCTTC.

The chain links TRBV29-1 to TRBJ2-7; D gene ambiguous. Deletions cut 6 bases from V and 6 bases from J, with 12 bases between. CDR1 and CDR2 from the germline V gene are SQVTM and ANQGSEA. The CDR3 sequence is 11 residues long. CDR3 residues: CSVGGDREQYF. DNA for the CDR3: TGCAGCGTAGGTGGCGACCGCGAGCAGTACTTC.

The chain joins TRBV25-1 to TRBJ1-1; possibly TRBD1 for D (5 bases). CDR1 is MGHDK, CDR2 SYGVNS, per germline. V was trimmed by 8 bases and J by 7 bases, leaving 14 bases between them. The CDR3 runs 12 residues. The CDR3 sequence is CASGEGLLEAFF. CDR3 bases: TGTGCCAGCGGCGAGGGGTTACTTGAAGCTTTCTTT.

This chain links TRBV27 with TRBJ2-3, with 7 positions matching TRBD2. Germline trimming cut 6 bases from V and 7 bases from J; bases unmatched to any gene: 10. CDR3 size: 14 residues. Germline CDR1 reads MNHEY; CDR2 reads SMNVEV (reference sequence). This CDR3 is CASSRGGSGYTQYF. The CDR3 region has the DNA TGTGCCAGCAGCCGAGGCGGGAGTGGCTATACGCAGTATTTT.

For this clone: The same CDR3 can be traced to other DNA sequences in this sample. The rearrangement uses TRBV6-1 and TRBJ1-5; D is unresolved. The germline gives CDR1 MNHNS, CDR2 SASEGT. The V and J ends lost 1 base and 2 bases respectively, with 6 bases between them. The CDR3 covers 14 residues. Written as DNA, the CDR3 is TGTGCCAGCAGTGAAGGTATTGGCAATCAGCCCCAGCATTTT. It yields the protein CASSEGIGNQPQHF.

Of note for this clone: Other nucleotide sequences from this sample produce the same CDR3. The V and J genes are TRBV5-1 and TRBJ2-3; 8 nucleotides align to TRBD1. CDR1 and CDR2 from the germline V gene are SGHRS and YFSETQ. CDR3 length: 14 residues. Trimming at V came to 3 bases and at J to 3 bases, leaving 3 bases not matched to a gene. In DNA form, the CDR3 reads TGCGCCAGCAGCTCAGGACAGGGTACAGATACGCAGTATTTT. This sequence encodes CASSSGQGTDTQYF.

The genes are TRBV5-1 and TRBJ2-2; no reliable D call. This CDR3 contains 16 residues. Germline CDR1 is SGHRS and CDR2 is YFSETQ. The V end was cut by 3 bases, the J end by 3 bases, with 15 bases between. The CDR3 nucleotides read TGCGCCAGCAGCTCCCTGACCCATACCGACACCGGGGAGCTGTTTTTT. This codes for CASSSLTHTDTGELFF.

The chain combines TRBV27 with TRBJ2-7, with a possible D match to TRBD2 (6 bases). The V and J ends lost 5 bases and 0 bases respectively, with 11 bases between them. Germline CDR1 is MNHEY and CDR2 is SMNVEV (reference sequence). CDR3 size: 14 residues. The CDR3 here is CASSNSGYSYEQYF. The CDR3 DNA follows: TGTGCCAGCAGTAACAGCGGGTACTCCTACGAGCAGTACTTC.

The V gene is TRBV10-3, the J gene TRBJ1-6, with 8 bases fitting TRBD1. Trimming cost V 8 bases and J 10 bases; bases outside gene matches: 10. This CDR3 is 14 amino acids long. Germline lookup yields CDR1 ENHRY and CDR2 SYGVKD. The CDR3 region is CAIAEDRAGSPLHF. The CDR3 region has the DNA TGTGCCATCGCCGAGGACAGGGCAGGGTCACCCCTCCACTTT.

V and J are TRBV6-1 and TRBJ1-1, with D unclear. CDR3 length: 12 residues. CDR1 is MNHNS, CDR2 SASEGT, per germline. Trimming removed 2 bases from V and 4 bases from J, with 5 bases in between. Here the CDR3 DNA reads TGTGCCAGCAGTGAACGTCTCACTGAAGCTTTCTTT. Translated, it gives CASSERLTEAFF.

This chain joins TRBV6-1 and TRBJ2-7; no firm D call. The CDR3 is made up of 14 amino acids. Germline loops: CDR1 MNHNS, CDR2 SASEGT. Written as DNA, the CDR3 is TGTGCTTCACGGCGGAGCCCCCGAAGTGACGAGCAGTACTTC. It codes for CASRRSPRSDEQYF.

The V and J genes are TRBV7-9 and TRBJ1-2; D not certain. The germline V gene encodes CDR1 SEHNR and CDR2 FQNEAQ (reference sequence). V gave up 1 base and J gave up 8 bases, with 17 bases separating them. The CDR3 covers 15 residues. CDR3 in DNA: TGTGCCAGCAGCTTAGGTCTTCCAGGCGCGTGGGGCTACACCTTC. Translated: CASSLGLPGAWGYTF.

J is TRBJ2-5 and V is TRBV19; 12 nucleotides line up with TRBD2. The V gene's germline CDR1 is LNHDA and CDR2 SQIVND (reference sequence). This CDR3 comprises 16 residues. The trim removed 4 bases at V and 4 bases at J, leaving 7 bases unmatched. This CDR3 reads CASSRASGGAIETQYF. The CDR3 coding sequence is TGTGCCAGTAGTAGGGCTAGCGGGGGGGCCATAGAGACCCAGTACTTC.